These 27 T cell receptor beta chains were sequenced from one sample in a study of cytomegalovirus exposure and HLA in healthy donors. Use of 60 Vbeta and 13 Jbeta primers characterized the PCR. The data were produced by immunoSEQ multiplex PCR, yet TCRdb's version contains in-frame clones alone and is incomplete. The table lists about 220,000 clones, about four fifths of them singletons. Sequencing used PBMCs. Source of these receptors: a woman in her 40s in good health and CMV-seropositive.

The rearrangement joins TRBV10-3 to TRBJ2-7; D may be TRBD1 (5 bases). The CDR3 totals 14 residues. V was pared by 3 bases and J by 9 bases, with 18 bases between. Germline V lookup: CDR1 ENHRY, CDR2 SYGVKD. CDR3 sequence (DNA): TGTGCCATCAGTGACCTTCCTGGCAGGGTCGGGCAGTACTTC. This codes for CAISDLPGRVGQYF.

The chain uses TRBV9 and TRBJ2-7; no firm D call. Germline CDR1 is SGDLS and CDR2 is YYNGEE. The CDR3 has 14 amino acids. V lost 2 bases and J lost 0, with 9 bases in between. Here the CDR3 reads CASSVREASYEQYF. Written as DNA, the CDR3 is TGTGCCAGCAGCGTGAGAGAGGCCTCCTACGAGCAGTACTTC.

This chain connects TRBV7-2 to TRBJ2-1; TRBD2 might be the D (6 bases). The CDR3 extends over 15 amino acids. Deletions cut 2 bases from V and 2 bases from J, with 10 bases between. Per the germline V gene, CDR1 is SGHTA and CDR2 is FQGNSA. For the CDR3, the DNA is TGTGCCAGCAGCTTACCGGGAGTGGCCTACAATGAGCAGTTCTTC. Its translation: CASSLPGVAYNEQFF.

This CDR3 is CAISRSRGNDYEQYF. As DNA, the CDR3 is TGTGCCATCAGTAGAAGCAGGGGTAACGACTACGAGCAGTACTTC. V usage is TRBV10-3 and J usage is TRBJ2-7; maybe TRBD1 (6 bases). This CDR3 has 15 amino acids. Trimming stripped 5 bases from V and 3 bases from J, with 17 bases between. Per germline, CDR1 ENHRY and CDR2 SYGVKD.

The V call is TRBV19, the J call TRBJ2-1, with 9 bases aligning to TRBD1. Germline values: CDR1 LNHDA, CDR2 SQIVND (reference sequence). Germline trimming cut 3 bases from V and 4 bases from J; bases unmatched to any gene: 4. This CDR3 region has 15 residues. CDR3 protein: CASSIWTGDYNEQFF. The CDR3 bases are TGTGCCAGTAGTATCTGGACAGGGGATTACAATGAGCAGTTCTTC.

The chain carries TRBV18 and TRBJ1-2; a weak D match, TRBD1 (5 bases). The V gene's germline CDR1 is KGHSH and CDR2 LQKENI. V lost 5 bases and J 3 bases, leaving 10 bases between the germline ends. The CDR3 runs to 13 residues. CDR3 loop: CASSAEGDYGYTF. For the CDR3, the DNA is TGTGCCAGCTCAGCCGAAGGGGACTATGGCTACACCTTC. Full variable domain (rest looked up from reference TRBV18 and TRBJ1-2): NAGVMQNPRHLVRRRGQEARLRCSPMKGHSHVYWYRQLPEEGLKFMVYLQKENIIDESGMPKERFSAEFPKEGPSILRIQQVVRGDSAAYFCASSAEGDYGYTFGSGTRLTVV.

The CDR3 DNA is TGTGCCAGCAGCTGGAGACCACACACTGAAGCTTTCTTT. Translated: CASSWRPHTEAFF. The chain carries TRBV7-2 and TRBJ1-1; D unclear. This CDR3 has 13 residues. From germline, CDR1 is SGHTA and CDR2 FQGNSA. V was shortened by 4 bases and J by 3 bases, with 9 bases between the two germline ends.

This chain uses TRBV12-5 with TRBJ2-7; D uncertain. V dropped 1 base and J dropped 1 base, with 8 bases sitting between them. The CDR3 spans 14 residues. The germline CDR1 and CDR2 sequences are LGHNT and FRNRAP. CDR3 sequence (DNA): TGTGCTAGTGGTTTGGAACGCGGATCCTACGAGCAGTACTTC. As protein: CASGLERGSYEQYF.

CDR3: CASSLAGDLKGDTQYF. In DNA form, the CDR3 reads TGTGCCAGCAGCTTGGCGGGGGACCTCAAAGGGGATACGCAGTATTTT. The chain combines TRBV5-4 with TRBJ2-3, with D possibly being TRBD2 (6 bases). CDR1 is SGHNT and CDR2 is YYREEE in the germline V gene (reference sequence). This CDR3 is 16 amino acids long. Trimming left V 0 bases short and J 6 bases short, with 17 bases between.

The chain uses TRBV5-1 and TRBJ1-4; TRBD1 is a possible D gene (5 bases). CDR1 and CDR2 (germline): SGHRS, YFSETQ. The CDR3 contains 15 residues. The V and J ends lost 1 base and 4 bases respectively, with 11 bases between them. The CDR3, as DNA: TGCGCCAGCAGCTTGTTTCCCGGGGGTAATGAAAAACTGTTTTTT. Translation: CASSLFPGGNEKLFF.

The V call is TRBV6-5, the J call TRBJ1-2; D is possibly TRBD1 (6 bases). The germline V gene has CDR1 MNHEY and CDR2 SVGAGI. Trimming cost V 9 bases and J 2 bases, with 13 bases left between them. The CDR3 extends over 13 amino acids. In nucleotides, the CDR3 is TGTGCCAGTTCCCGGGACATCAACTATGGCTACACCTTC. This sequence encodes CASSRDINYGYTF.

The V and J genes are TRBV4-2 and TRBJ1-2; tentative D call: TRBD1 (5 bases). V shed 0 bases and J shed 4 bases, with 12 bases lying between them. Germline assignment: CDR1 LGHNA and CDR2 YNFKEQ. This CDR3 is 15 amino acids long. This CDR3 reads CASSQDPGDGYGYTF. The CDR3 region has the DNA TGTGCCAGCAGCCAAGATCCGGGGGATGGCTATGGCTACACCTTC.

The DNA for the CDR3 is TGTGCCTGGAAGAGCGGGATCTCCTACAATGAGCAGTTCTTC. This encodes CAWKSGISYNEQFF. V is TRBV30 and J is TRBJ2-1; TRBD2 matches 7 bases. The CDR3 is made up of 14 amino acids. CDR1 is GTSNPN, CDR2 SVGIG, per germline (reference sequence). Losses at the gene ends were 4 bases for V and 0 bases for J; bases not matched to a gene: 3.

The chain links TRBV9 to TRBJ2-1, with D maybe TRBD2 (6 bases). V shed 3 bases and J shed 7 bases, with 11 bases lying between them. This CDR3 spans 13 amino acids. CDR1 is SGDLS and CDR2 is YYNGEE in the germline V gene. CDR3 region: CASSAPGENEQFF. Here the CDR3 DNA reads TGTGCCAGCAGCGCCCCGGGGGAAAATGAGCAGTTCTTC.

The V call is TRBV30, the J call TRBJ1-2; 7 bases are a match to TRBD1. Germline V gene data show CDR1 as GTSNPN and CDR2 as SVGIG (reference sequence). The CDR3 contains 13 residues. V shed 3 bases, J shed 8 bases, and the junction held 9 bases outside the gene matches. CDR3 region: CAWREDRVGGYTF. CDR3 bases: TGTGCCTGGAGGGAAGACAGGGTGGGAGGCTACACCTTC.

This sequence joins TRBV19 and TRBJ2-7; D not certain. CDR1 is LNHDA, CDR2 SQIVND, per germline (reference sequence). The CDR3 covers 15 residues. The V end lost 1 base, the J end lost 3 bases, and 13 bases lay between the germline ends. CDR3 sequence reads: CASSIATEMIYEQYF. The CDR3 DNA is TGTGCCAGTAGTATAGCCACAGAAATGATCTACGAGCAGTACTTC.

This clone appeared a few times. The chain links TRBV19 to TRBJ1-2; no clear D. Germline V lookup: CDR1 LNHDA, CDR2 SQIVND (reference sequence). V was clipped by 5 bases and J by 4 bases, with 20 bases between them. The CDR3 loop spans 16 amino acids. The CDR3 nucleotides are TGTGCCAGTAGTTCCCTGGTTCTACAGACCTCCTATGGCTACACCTTC. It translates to CASSSLVLQTSYGYTF.

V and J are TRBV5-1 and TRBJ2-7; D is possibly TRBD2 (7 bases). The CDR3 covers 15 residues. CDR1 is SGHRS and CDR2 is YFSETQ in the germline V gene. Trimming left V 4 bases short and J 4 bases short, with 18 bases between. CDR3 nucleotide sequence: TGCGCCAGCAGCAGGGGGGGGACGGGTATATACGAGCAGTACTTC. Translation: CASSRGGTGIYEQYF.

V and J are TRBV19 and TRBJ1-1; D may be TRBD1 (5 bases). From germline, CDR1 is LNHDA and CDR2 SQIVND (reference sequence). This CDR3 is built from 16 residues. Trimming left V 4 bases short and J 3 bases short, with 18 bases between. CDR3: CASSRRGRERDTEAFF. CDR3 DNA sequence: TGTGCCAGTAGTAGGCGGGGCCGGGAGCGGGACACTGAAGCTTTCTTT.

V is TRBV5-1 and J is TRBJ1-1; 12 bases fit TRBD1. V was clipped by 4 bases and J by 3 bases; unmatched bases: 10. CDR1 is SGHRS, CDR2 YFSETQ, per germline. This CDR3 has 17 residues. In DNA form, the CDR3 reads TGCGCCAGCAGCCCTGGGGGGACAGGGGGCGCCGACACTGAAGCTTTCTTT. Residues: CASSPGGTGGADTEAFF.

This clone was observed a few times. The CDR3 sequence is CAHAKGRTEAFF. CDR3 nucleotides: TGTGCTCACGCCAAGGGGAGGACTGAAGCTTTCTTT. J is TRBJ1-1 and V is TRBV30, with D possibly matching TRBD1 (5 bases). The germline V gene encodes CDR1 GTSNPN and CDR2 SVGIG (reference sequence). The CDR3 is 12 amino acids.

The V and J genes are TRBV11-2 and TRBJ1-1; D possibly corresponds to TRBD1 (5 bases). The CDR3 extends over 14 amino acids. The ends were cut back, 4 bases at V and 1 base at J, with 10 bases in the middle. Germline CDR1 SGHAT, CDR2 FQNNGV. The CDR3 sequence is CASSSRTWNTEAFF. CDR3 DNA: TGTGCCAGCAGCTCCAGGACATGGAACACTGAAGCTTTCTTT.

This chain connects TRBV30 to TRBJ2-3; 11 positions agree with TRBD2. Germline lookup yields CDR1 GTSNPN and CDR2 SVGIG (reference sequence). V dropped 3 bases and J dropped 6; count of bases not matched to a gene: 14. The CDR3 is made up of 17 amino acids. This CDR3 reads CAWSRSRTSGLTDTQYF. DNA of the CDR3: TGTGCCTGGAGCCGGAGCCGGACTAGCGGGTTGACGGATACGCAGTATTTT.

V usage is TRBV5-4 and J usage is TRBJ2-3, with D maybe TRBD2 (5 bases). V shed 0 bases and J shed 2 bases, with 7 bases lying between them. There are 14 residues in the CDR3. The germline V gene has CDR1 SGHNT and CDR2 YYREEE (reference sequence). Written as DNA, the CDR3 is TGTGCCAGCAGCTTGGGGCGGGCCACAGATACGCAGTATTTT. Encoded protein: CASSLGRATDTQYF.

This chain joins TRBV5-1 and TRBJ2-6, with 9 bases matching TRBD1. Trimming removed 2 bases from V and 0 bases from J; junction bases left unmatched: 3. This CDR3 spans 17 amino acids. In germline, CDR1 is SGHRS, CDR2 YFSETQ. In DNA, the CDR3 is TGCGCCAGCAGCTTAACAGGGGGCGACTCTGGGGCCAACGTCCTGACTTTC. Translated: CASSLTGGDSGANVLTF.

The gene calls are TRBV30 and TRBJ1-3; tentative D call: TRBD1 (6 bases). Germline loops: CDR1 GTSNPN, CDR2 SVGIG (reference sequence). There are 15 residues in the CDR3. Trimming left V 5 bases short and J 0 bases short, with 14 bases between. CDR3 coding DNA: TGTGCCTGGGGGATGGACAGAAACTCTGGAAACACCATATATTTT. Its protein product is CAWGMDRNSGNTIYF.

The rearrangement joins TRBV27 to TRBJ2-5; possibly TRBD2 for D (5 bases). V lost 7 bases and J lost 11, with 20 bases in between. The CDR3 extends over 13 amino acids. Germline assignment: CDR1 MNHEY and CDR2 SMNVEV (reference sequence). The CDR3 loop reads CASTGFASWEQYF. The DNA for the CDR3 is TGTGCCAGCACGGGGTTCGCGTCTTGGGAGCAGTACTTC.